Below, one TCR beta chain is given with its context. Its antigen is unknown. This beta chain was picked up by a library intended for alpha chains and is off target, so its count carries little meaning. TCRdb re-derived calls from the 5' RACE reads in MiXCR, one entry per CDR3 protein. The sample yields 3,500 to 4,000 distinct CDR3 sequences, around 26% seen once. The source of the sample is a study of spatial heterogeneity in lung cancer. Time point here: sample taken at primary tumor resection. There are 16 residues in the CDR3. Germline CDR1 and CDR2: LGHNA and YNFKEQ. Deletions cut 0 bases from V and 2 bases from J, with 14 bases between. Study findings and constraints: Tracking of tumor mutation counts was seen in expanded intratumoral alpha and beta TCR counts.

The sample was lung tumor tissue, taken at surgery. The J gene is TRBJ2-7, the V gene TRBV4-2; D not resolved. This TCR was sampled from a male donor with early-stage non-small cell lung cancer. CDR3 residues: CASSQDVVRVPYEQYF. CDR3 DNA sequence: TGTGCCAGCAGCCAAGATGTCGTTCGGGTCCCCTACGAGCAGTACTTC.